This TCR beta chain was sequenced in a study of CD8 T cells in Susac syndrome. The CDR3 has 15 residues. Looked up from germline, CDR1 is SGDLS and CDR2 is YYNGEE. V was pared by 0 bases and J by 4 bases, with 11 bases between. Sequencing of TCR beta covered CD8+ and CD4+ T cells obtained from blood. Relapsing-remitting disease, either stable or active, was present in the multiple sclerosis controls, who were treatment-naive patients. Bulk CD8+ and CD4+ cells came from magnetic negative isolation; CD8+ TEMRA by FACS. With random hexamers, 0.5 to 1 ug RNA was reverse transcribed. TCR beta CDR3 was amplified by immunoSEQ covering 54 Vbeta and 13 Jbeta. Each CDR3 protein is one row after TCRdb ran MiXCR on the immunoSEQ multiplex PCR reads. This sample has 200,000 or so distinct CDR3 sequences, with under 97% found just once.

J is TRBJ2-1 and V is TRBV9, with D perhaps matching TRBD1 (5 bases). The sample consisted of CD4+ T cells from PBMCs. The receptor was derived from a human donor with multiple sclerosis. The CDR3 region is CASSVGTGDYNEQFF. CDR3 DNA sequence: TGTGCCAGCAGCGTAGGAACAGGCGATTACAATGAGCAGTTCTTC.